Each of the 20 T cell receptor beta chains below was sequenced from the same sample in a study of graft-versus-host responses after intestinal transplantation. The repertoire was sequenced with immunoSEQ multiplex PCR; TCRdb's copy has only in-frame clones and lacks some. Among some 11,000 clones listed, around 32% were seen once. The sample was alloreactive CD4+ T cells from a mixed lymphocyte reaction culture, taken before transplantation. As to subset: CFSE-low proliferating T cells sorted from approximately 6-day pre-transplant mixed lymphocyte reaction (GvH or HvG direction). These receptor sequences come from a human patient who was an organ donor for intestinal transplantation.

The chain is built from TRBV6-5 and TRBJ1-1; D might be TRBD1 (5 bases). V was pared by 5 bases and J by 0 bases, with 13 bases between. This CDR3 has 15 amino acids. Germline values: CDR1 MNHEY, CDR2 SVGAGI. CDR3 nucleotides: TGTGCCAGCAGTCCACTCGGCAGGGTGAACACTGAAGCTTTCTTT. This sequence encodes CASSPLGRVNTEAFF.

The genes are TRBV30 and TRBJ2-7; D unclear. V lost 2 bases and J 0 bases, leaving 14 bases between the germline ends. Germline assignment: CDR1 GTSNPN and CDR2 SVGIG (reference sequence). This CDR3 is built from 15 residues. CDR3 DNA: TGTGCCTGGAGTCTTAAGCCCAGAGGCTCCTACGAGCAGTACTTC. It encodes CAWSLKPRGSYEQYF.

The chain couples TRBV4-2 to TRBJ2-3; 16 bases are a match to TRBD2. Germline lookup yields CDR1 LGHNA and CDR2 YNFKEQ. The CDR3 runs 17 residues. J gave up 5 bases and V 5 bases, and 7 bases lay outside the gene matches. The CDR3 DNA is TGTGCCAGCAGCAGATTCGGGACTAGCGGGGGGGAAGATACGCAGTATTTT. It encodes CASSRFGTSGGEDTQYF.

The CDR3 region has the DNA TGTGCCAGCAGCGTAGGCGGGAACTATGGCTACACCTTC. Its protein product is CASSVGGNYGYTF. The chain carries TRBV9 and TRBJ1-2, with D hard to call. The V end lost 0 bases, the J end lost 2 bases, and 5 bases lay between the germline ends. The CDR3 is 13 amino acids. Per the germline V gene, CDR1 is SGDLS and CDR2 is YYNGEE.

The V gene is TRBV6-1, the J gene TRBJ2-1; D call uncertain. Germline V gene lookup returns CDR1 MNHNS and CDR2 SASEGT. V lost 10 bases to trimming and J lost 0 bases, with 16 bases between them. The CDR3 covers 15 residues. CDR3 protein: CATRRQWSSYNEQFF. As DNA, the CDR3 is TGTGCCACCCGAAGGCAGTGGAGCTCCTACAATGAGCAGTTCTTC.

This clone has only a few counts. The CDR3 protein is CASRLSPNTGELFF. The CDR3 DNA sequence: TGTGCCAGCAGACTTTCCCCTAACACCGGGGAGCTGTTTTTT. V gene TRBV7-3 combines with J gene TRBJ2-2; unclear D gene. V gave up 6 bases and J gave up 2 bases, with 10 bases separating them. The length of the CDR3 is 14 residues. Germline CDR1 SGHTA, CDR2 FQGTGA.

By frequency in the sample, this clone is medium-sized. The chain has TRBV7-2 and TRBJ1-1, with D possibly TRBD1 on 6 matching bases. Germline V gene data show CDR1 as SGHTA and CDR2 as FQGNSA. The CDR3 contains 15 residues. Trimming stripped 5 bases from V and 0 bases from J, with 13 bases between. The CDR3 region is CASSRQVSMNTEAFF. CDR3 nucleotide sequence: TGTGCCAGCAGCCGACAGGTGTCCATGAACACTGAAGCTTTCTTT.

The chain has TRBV5-1 and TRBJ2-7, with TRBD2 matching 13 bases. The trim removed 0 bases at V and 3 bases at J, leaving 6 bases unmatched. In germline, CDR1 is SGHRS, CDR2 YFSETQ. CDR3 length: 17 residues. CDR3 in DNA: TGCGCCAGCAGCTTGGGACTAGCGGGGGGACGATACTACGAGCAGTACTTC. This translates into CASSLGLAGGRYYEQYF.

This clone was observed a few times. The J gene is TRBJ1-5, the V gene TRBV2; D is unresolved. The CDR3 is 13 amino acids. Trimming removed 4 bases from V and 6 bases from J, with 10 bases in between. In germline, CDR1 is SNHLY, CDR2 FYNNEI. DNA for the CDR3: TGTGCCAGCAGTGTTAGCGGGGTTCAGCCCCAGCATTTT. This translates into CASSVSGVQPQHF.

A few counts support this clone. V gene TRBV28 combines with J gene TRBJ1-1; D is unresolved. The CDR3 runs 12 residues. V was shortened by 2 bases and J by 6 bases, with 7 bases between the two germline ends. Germline V CDR1 and CDR2: MDHEN, SYDVKM. The CDR3 DNA reads TGTGCCAGCAGTTTACTCACAGCTGAAGCTTTCTTT. It is translated as CASSLLTAEAFF. Supplemented by reference TRBV28 and TRBJ1-1, the full variable domain reads DVKVTQSSRYLVKRTGEKVFLECVQDMDHENMFWYRQDPGLGLRLIYFSYDVKMKEKGDIPEGYSVSREKKERFSLILESASTNQTSMYLCASSLLTAEAFFGQGTRLTVV.

This clone was seen a few times. Here the CDR3 reads CASSQIRGGASSYNEQFF. CDR3 nucleotides: TGTGCCAGCAGCCAAATCCGAGGTGGGGCAAGCTCCTACAATGAGCAGTTCTTC. The V and J genes are TRBV4-2 and TRBJ2-1; weak D call: TRBD1 (5 bases). CDR1 is LGHNA, CDR2 YNFKEQ, per germline. This CDR3 has 18 amino acids. V lost 2 bases and J lost 0, with 17 bases in between.

This clone was counted a few times. The gene calls are TRBV19 and TRBJ2-3, with 9 nucleotides matching TRBD2. This CDR3 comprises 16 residues. Per germline, CDR1 LNHDA and CDR2 SQIVND (reference sequence). Trimming cost V 1 base and J 1 base; bases outside gene matches: 3. The CDR3 sequence: CASSIGRTSGTDTQYF. CDR3 nucleotide sequence: TGTGCCAGTAGTATAGGCCGGACTAGCGGCACAGATACGCAGTATTTT.

This chain connects TRBV28 to TRBJ1-1; no firm D call. Trimming cost V 8 bases and J 0 bases, with 19 bases left between them. The CDR3 extends over 16 amino acids. Germline CDR1 reads MDHEN; CDR2 reads SYDVKM. The CDR3: CASPARPDGVNTEAFF. The CDR3 DNA follows: TGTGCCAGCCCGGCCCGGCCAGATGGAGTGAACACTGAAGCTTTCTTT.

This clone has just a few counts. The chain joins TRBV30 to TRBJ1-2, with a possible D match to TRBD1 (5 bases). Germline CDR1 and CDR2: GTSNPN and SVGIG (reference sequence). This CDR3 comprises 12 residues. V dropped 3 bases and J dropped 5 bases, with 10 bases sitting between them. The chain's CDR3 is CAWSPGYYGYTF. The CDR3 DNA is TGTGCCTGGAGCCCAGGGTATTATGGCTACACCTTC.

This clone appeared a few times. The chain employs TRBV5-6 and TRBJ1-5, with D unclear. This CDR3 has 13 amino acids. Trimming removed 0 bases from V and 7 bases from J, with 8 bases in between. CDR1 SGHDT and CDR2 YYEEEE come from the germline V gene. The CDR3 spells CASSLGSQQPQHF. CDR3 coding DNA: TGTGCCAGCAGCTTGGGGTCCCAGCAGCCCCAGCATTTT.

The chain is built from TRBV9 and TRBJ2-1, with D possibly matching TRBD2 (6 bases). The CDR3 extends over 14 amino acids. The V end was cut by 0 bases, the J end by 4 bases, with 8 bases between. CDR1 is SGDLS, CDR2 YYNGEE, per germline. The CDR3 sequence: CASSVGGTYNEQFF. The DNA for the CDR3 is TGTGCCAGCAGCGTAGGAGGGACTTACAATGAGCAGTTCTTC.

The V call is TRBV2, the J call TRBJ2-3; 11 positions match TRBD1. This CDR3 is 14 amino acids long. Germline V gene lookup returns CDR1 SNHLY and CDR2 FYNNEI. V lost 5 bases and J lost 6; bases outside the gene matches: 4. The CDR3 loop reads CASSSDRGRDTQYF. DNA for the CDR3: TGTGCCAGCAGTTCGGACAGGGGGCGGGATACGCAGTATTTT.

The V and J genes are TRBV5-4 and TRBJ1-5, with TRBD1 identical over 10 bases. The CDR3 sequence is 18 residues long. The germline CDR1 and CDR2 sequences are SGHNT and YYREEE (reference sequence). The junction had 10 bases not matched to a gene; V was cut back by 4 bases and J by 0 bases. The CDR3 bases are TGTGCCAGCAGCCAATCGACAGGGGGCGCCTATAGCAATCAGCCCCAGCATTTT. Its translation: CASSQSTGGAYSNQPQHF. Based on the CDR3 plus reference TRBV5-4 and TRBJ1-5, the full variable domain is ETGVTQSPTHLIKTRGQQVTLRCSSQSGHNTVSWYQQALGQGPQFIFQYYREEENGRGNFPPRFSGLQFPNYSSELNVNALELDDSALYLCASSQSTGGAYSNQPQHFGDGTRLSIL.

This rearrangement joins TRBV11-3 to TRBJ2-2, with TRBD2 as a possible D gene (5 bases). The V end lost 7 bases, the J end lost 6 bases, and 24 bases lay between the germline ends. Germline V lookup: CDR1 SGHNT, CDR2 YENEEA. CDR3 length: 17 amino acids. CDR3 DNA sequence: TGTGCCAGCAAGAGGGAACGTCGGGGTTTGTTCGCCGGGGAGCTGTTTTTT. Its translation: CASKRERRGLFAGELFF.

The chain joins TRBV7-9 to TRBJ1-5; TRBD1 might be the D (6 bases). The ends were cut back, 4 bases at V and 4 bases at J, with 8 bases in the middle. The CDR3 is 13 residues long. Germline V gives CDR1 SEHNR, CDR2 FQNEAQ (reference sequence). This CDR3 reads CASSYRENQPQHF. CDR3 sequence (DNA): TGTGCCAGCAGCTACAGGGAGAATCAGCCCCAGCATTTT. The full variable domain, its missing parts supplied by reference TRBV7-9 and TRBJ1-5, is DTGVSQNPRHKITKRGQNVTFRCDPISEHNRLYWYRQTLGQGPEFLTYFQNEAQLEKSRLLSDRFSAERPKGSFSTLEIQRTEQGDSAMYLCASSYRENQPQHFGDGTRLSIL.